One and the same sample provided the 32 T cell receptor beta chains below, sequenced in a study of cytomegalovirus exposure and HLA in healthy donors. The PCR was carried out with 60 Vbeta primers and 13 Jbeta primers. Produced via immunoSEQ multiplex PCR; TCRdb's table is partial and in-frame only. In the table there are more than 95,000 clones, around 70% of which are singletons. The specimen sequenced was PBMCs. These receptors originate from a man aged 40-50 years in good health and CMV-seronegative.

The V gene is TRBV7-9, the J gene TRBJ1-1; 7 bases line up with TRBD1. Germline CDR1 is SEHNR and CDR2 is FQNEAQ (reference sequence). The J segment lost 7 bases and the V segment lost 1 base, leaving 9 bases of the junction unmatched. CDR3 length equals 15 residues. The CDR3 spells CASSLGVRGTGEAFF. CDR3 DNA: TGTGCCAGCAGCTTAGGGGTCAGGGGGACCGGTGAAGCTTTCTTT.

The chain uses TRBV10-1 and TRBJ2-5; 8 nucleotides line up with TRBD2. V shed 3 bases, J shed 4 bases, and the junction held 10 bases outside the gene matches. Germline lookup yields CDR1 WNHNN and CDR2 SYGVQD (reference sequence). CDR3 length: 16 amino acids. CDR3 in amino acids: CASSETTGGPRETQYF. The CDR3 DNA follows: TGCGCCAGCAGTGAAACTACGGGAGGGCCCAGAGAGACCCAGTACTTC.

This clone was counted a few times. The V and J genes are TRBV18 and TRBJ1-4, with 7 positions matching TRBD1. The trim removed 1 base at V and 8 bases at J, leaving 10 bases unmatched. Germline CDR1 is KGHSH and CDR2 is LQKENI. CDR3 length: 16 residues. The CDR3 DNA is TGTGCCAGCTCACCACGCGGGGGGACAGCTTTCGAAAAACTGTTTTTT. Translation: CASSPRGGTAFEKLFF.

The chain joins TRBV2 to TRBJ1-5, with TRBD1 identical over 8 bases. CDR3 length: 15 residues. Germline V gives CDR1 SNHLY, CDR2 FYNNEI. V lost 5 bases to trimming and J lost 5 bases; unmatched junction nucleotides: 8. In nucleotides, the CDR3 is TGTGCCAGCAGTCGGACAGGGACTTCCGATCAGCCCCAGCATTTT. Translating gives CASSRTGTSDQPQHF.

The V call is TRBV19, the J call TRBJ1-2, with D possibly being TRBD1 (6 bases). Germline V CDR1 and CDR2: LNHDA, SQIVND (reference sequence). Trimming pared 3 bases from V and 8 bases from J, leaving 19 bases between. CDR3 length equals 15 residues. The CDR3 DNA sequence: TGTGCCAGTAGTATCTCCGGGACACGGGTTGGAGGCTACACCTTC. Its protein is CASSISGTRVGGYTF. The variable domain in full, completed from reference TRBV19 and TRBJ1-2, reads DGGITQSPKYLFRKEGQNVTLSCEQNLNHDAMYWYRQDPGQGLRLIYYSQIVNDFQKGDIAEGYSVSREKKESFPLTVTSAQKNPTAFYLCASSISGTRVGGYTFGSGTRLTVV.

The table lists this clone with a few counts. The V gene is TRBV4-3, the J gene TRBJ2-7; TRBD2 matches 8 bases. J lost 3 bases, V lost 1 base, and 2 bases had no gene match. CDR1 is LGHNA, CDR2 YSLEER, per germline. The CDR3 covers 14 residues. CDR3 loop: CASSQGGGIYEQYF. DNA of the CDR3: TGCGCCAGCAGCCAAGGCGGGGGGATCTACGAGCAGTACTTC.

On this clone: A read error may account for a junction end that differs from germline. The CDR3 DNA is TGTTCCAGCAGCGATCCCTACGGGGATAATGGCTACACCTTC. Its protein product is CSSSDPYGDNGYTF. The rearrangement joins TRBV7-9 to TRBJ1-2; D unresolved. Germline lookup yields CDR1 SEHNR and CDR2 FQNEAQ (reference sequence). This CDR3 has 14 amino acids.

The genes are TRBV11-2 and TRBJ2-1; 10 bases align to TRBD2. CDR1 and CDR2 (germline): SGHAT, FQNNGV. V lost 4 bases and J lost 9; bases outside the gene matches: 15. This CDR3 spans 17 amino acids. CDR3 amino acids: CASSSLGTSGMGGEQFF. The CDR3 coding sequence is TGTGCCAGCAGCTCCCTAGGAACTAGCGGGATGGGAGGTGAGCAGTTCTTC.

V gene TRBV13 combines with J gene TRBJ1-6; the D is unclear. This CDR3 comprises 13 residues. CDR1 is PRHDT and CDR2 is FYEKMQ in the germline V gene (reference sequence). V gave up 3 bases and J gave up 7 bases, with 7 bases separating them. Written as DNA, the CDR3 is TGTGCCAGCAGCTTTGTCGGGAATTCACCCCTCCACTTT. Protein sequence: CASSFVGNSPLHF.

This chain uses TRBV7-2 with TRBJ2-5; D not resolved. The V gene's germline CDR1 is SGHTA and CDR2 FQGNSA. The ends were cut back, 3 bases at V and 0 bases at J, with 2 bases in the middle. This CDR3 is 12 amino acids long. DNA of the CDR3: TGTGCCAGCAGCTTCTACCAAGAGACCCAGTACTTC. This codes for CASSFYQETQYF. Full variable domain (outside the CDR3, taken from reference TRBV7-2 and TRBJ2-5): GAGVSQSPSNKVTEKGKDVELRCDPISGHTALYWYRQSLGQGLEFLIYFQGNSAPDKSGLPSDRFSAERTGGSVSTLTIQRTQQEDSAVYLCASSFYQETQYFGPGTRLLVL.

This sequence joins TRBV14 and TRBJ1-2; 7 bases line up with TRBD1. The CDR3 contains 12 residues. Germline CDR1 and CDR2: SGHDN and FVKESK. The J segment lost 7 bases and the V segment lost 3 bases, leaving 2 bases of the junction unmatched. The CDR3 nucleotides are TGTGCCAGCAGCCAGAACAGGGGTGGCTACACCTTC. Amino acids: CASSQNRGGYTF. The full variable domain, in which reference TRBV14 and TRBJ1-2 provide the parts outside the CDR3, is EAGVTQFPSHSVIEKGQTVTLRCDPISGHDNLYWYRRVMGKEIKFLLHFVKESKQDESGMPNNRFLAERTGGTYSTLKVQPAELEDSGVYFCASSQNRGGYTFGSGTRLTVV.

This chain uses TRBV4-1 with TRBJ2-3, with TRBD1 matching over 10 bases. CDR1 MGHRA and CDR2 YSYEKL come from the germline V gene. CDR3 size: 15 residues. V lost 2 bases, J lost 4 bases, and 3 bases stayed unmatched. In DNA form, the CDR3 reads TGCGCCAGCAGCCAAAGGACAGGGGGTCCAGATACGCAGTATTTT. This encodes CASSQRTGGPDTQYF.

V is TRBV29-1 and J is TRBJ2-7; D might be TRBD1 (7 bases). V shed 5 bases and J shed 2 bases, with 13 bases lying between them. The CDR3 contains 13 residues. The V gene's germline CDR1 is SQVTM and CDR2 ANQGSEA. The DNA of the CDR3 is TGCAGCGTTCTTGGAGGGGGCCCCTACGAGCAGTACTTC. Translated, it gives CSVLGGGPYEQYF.

The rearrangement links TRBV18 to TRBJ1-5; D unclear. There are 13 residues in the CDR3. V was pared by 8 bases and J by 0 bases, with 8 bases between. Germline CDR1 and CDR2: KGHSH and LQKENI. The CDR3 nucleotides read TGTGCCAGCAGTACAGATAGCAATCAGCCCCAGCATTTT. Translating gives CASSTDSNQPQHF.

The rearrangement links TRBV9 to TRBJ1-5; D uncertain. Germline CDR1 reads SGDLS; CDR2 reads YYNGEE. The CDR3 loop spans 14 amino acids. The germline V and J ends were trimmed by 3 bases and 0 bases, with 7 bases remaining between them. CDR3 sequence reads: CASSADYSNQPQHF. The CDR3 DNA is TGTGCCAGCAGCGCAGATTATAGCAATCAGCCCCAGCATTTT.

V usage is TRBV6-5 and J usage is TRBJ2-2; 7 positions agree with TRBD1. CDR1 MNHEY and CDR2 SVGAGI come from the germline V gene. The J segment lost 13 bases and the V segment lost 5 bases, leaving 7 bases of the junction unmatched. The CDR3 runs 12 residues. CDR3 protein: CASSQDRVVLFF. Written as DNA, the CDR3 is TGTGCCAGCAGTCAAGACAGGGTTGTGCTGTTTTTT.

The chain carries TRBV4-3 and TRBJ2-1; 16 bases match TRBD2. V was clipped by 4 bases and J by 0 bases; unmatched bases: 9. Germline CDR1 LGHNA, CDR2 YSLEER. This CDR3 has 20 residues. In DNA form, the CDR3 reads TGCGCCAGCAGCCCGGGGACTAGCGGGGGGGCCCTTAGCTCCTACAATGAGCAGTTCTTC. Translation: CASSPGTSGGALSSYNEQFF.

This sequence joins TRBV10-1 and TRBJ2-3; the match to TRBD1 covers 8 bases. V dropped 6 bases and J dropped 2; count of bases not matched to a gene: 10. Germline CDR1 is WNHNN and CDR2 is SYGVQD (reference sequence). This CDR3 region has 16 residues. The CDR3 is CASSHRGTGNTDTQYF. The DNA of the CDR3 is TGCGCCAGCAGCCATCGAGGGACAGGTAACACAGATACGCAGTATTTT.

The chain links TRBV7-9 to TRBJ2-3; TRBD2 matches 13 bases. Germline V gives CDR1 SEHNR, CDR2 FQNEAQ (reference sequence). There are 15 residues in the CDR3. After removal of 3 bases from V and 4 bases from J, the junction contained 1 base not matched to a gene. The CDR3 DNA is TGTGCCAGCAGCTTTGGACTAGCGGGAGCAGATACGCAGTATTTT. Translation: CASSFGLAGADTQYF.

The CDR3 sequence: CASSLGDRSVETQYF. The CDR3 DNA sequence: TGTGCCAGCAGCTTGGGGGACAGGAGTGTGGAGACCCAGTACTTC. The genes are TRBV7-3 and TRBJ2-5; the match to TRBD1 covers 8 bases. The CDR3 length is 15 residues. Per germline, CDR1 SGHTA and CDR2 FQGTGA. The ends lost 3 bases at V and 5 bases at J; junction bases unmatched: 8.

The CDR3 loop reads CASRPDRRNTEAFF. In DNA, the CDR3 is TGTGCCAGTAGGCCGGACAGGAGGAACACTGAAGCTTTCTTT. V and J are TRBV19 and TRBJ1-1, with 7 nucleotides matching TRBD1. CDR3 length equals 14 residues. V was pared by 6 bases and J by 1 base, with 5 bases of the junction left unmatched. Germline CDR1 reads LNHDA; CDR2 reads SQIVND (reference sequence).

This clone was observed once. The J gene is TRBJ1-2, the V gene TRBV4-1; 10 bases line up with TRBD1. The CDR3 totals 18 residues. Trimming at V came to 6 bases and at J to 0 bases, leaving 13 bases not matched to a gene. The germline CDR1 and CDR2 sequences are MGHRA and YSYEKL. The CDR3 nucleotides are TGCGCCAGCAGTCAGATCTGGACAGGGGGGAACCCTAACTATGGCTACACCTTC. The encoded protein is CASSQIWTGGNPNYGYTF.

V gene TRBV6-5 combines with J gene TRBJ2-5, with TRBD2 matching 11 bases. Germline CDR1 MNHEY, CDR2 SVGAGI. CDR3 size: 14 residues. V was clipped by 4 bases and J by 5 bases; unmatched bases: 3. The CDR3: CASSLAGGPETQYF. DNA for the CDR3: TGTGCCAGCAGTTTAGCGGGGGGGCCCGAGACCCAGTACTTC.

The chain uses TRBV29-1 and TRBJ2-2; TRBD1 is a possible D gene (6 bases). The CDR3 runs 14 residues. V shed 6 bases and J shed 4 bases, with 15 bases lying between them. Germline V gives CDR1 SQVTM, CDR2 ANQGSEA. For the CDR3, the DNA is TGCAGCGTCCGGACAGAGAGGACCACCGGGGAGCTGTTTTTT. This encodes CSVRTERTTGELFF.

The rearrangement joins TRBV18 to TRBJ2-7; 12 nucleotides match TRBD2. V shed 4 bases and J 3 bases; nucleotides not matched to a gene: 4. This CDR3 is 15 amino acids long. Germline CDR1 and CDR2: KGHSH and LQKENI. Here the CDR3 DNA reads TGTGCCAGCTCACTTGAGACTAGCGGGAGCTACGAGCAGTACTTC. It yields the protein CASSLETSGSYEQYF.

This clone was found once. The V gene is TRBV5-6, the J gene TRBJ1-2; 9 bases align to TRBD1. This CDR3 contains 14 residues. The ends lost 4 bases at V and 5 bases at J; junction bases unmatched: 6. The germline gives CDR1 SGHDT, CDR2 YYEEEE. CDR3 amino acids: CASSETGQGYGYTF. The CDR3 bases are TGTGCCAGCAGCGAAACGGGACAGGGATATGGCTACACCTTC.

The V call is TRBV6-5, the J call TRBJ1-2, with a tentative D call TRBD1 (6 bases). Trimming removed 2 bases at V and 1 base at J, with 8 bases between. CDR1 is MNHEY and CDR2 is SVGAGI in the germline V gene. This CDR3 spans 14 amino acids. In DNA, the CDR3 is TGTGCCAGCAGTTACGGGGACAATAACTATGGCTACACCTTC. Amino acids: CASSYGDNNYGYTF.

This clone was seen a single time. The rearrangement links TRBV6-5 to TRBJ2-7; 11 nucleotides agree with TRBD2. V lost 6 bases, J lost 6 bases, and 7 bases stayed unmatched. Germline loops: CDR1 MNHEY, CDR2 SVGAGI. The CDR3 contains 14 residues. The CDR3 spells CASRTSGMSVEQYF. DNA for the CDR3: TGTGCCAGCAGGACTAGCGGGATGTCAGTCGAGCAGTACTTC.

The chain recombines TRBV7-3 with TRBJ2-5; 7 bases align to TRBD2. CDR3 length: 13 amino acids. Germline CDR1 reads SGHTA; CDR2 reads FQGTGA. J was trimmed by 5 bases and V by 4 bases; bases with no gene match: 4. The CDR3: CASSSQAGETQYF. The DNA of the CDR3 is TGTGCCAGCAGCTCCCAAGCGGGGGAGACCCAGTACTTC.

The gene calls are TRBV4-1 and TRBJ1-3; possibly TRBD1 for D (5 bases). The CDR3 has 15 amino acids. The V gene's germline CDR1 is MGHRA and CDR2 YSYEKL. Trimming shortened V by 4 bases and J by 4 bases, and 14 bases separated the two germline ends. CDR3 nucleotide sequence: TGCGCCAGCAGCCTAAAGGGGAACACAGGAAACACCATATATTTT. This sequence encodes CASSLKGNTGNTIYF.

The chain has TRBV6-5 and TRBJ2-7, with TRBD1 matching 9 bases. Germline V lookup: CDR1 MNHEY, CDR2 SVGAGI. J was trimmed by 4 bases and V by 2 bases; bases with no gene match: 3. The CDR3 spans 14 residues. The CDR3: CASSYGTGNYEQYF. The CDR3 DNA follows: TGTGCCAGCAGTTACGGGACAGGGAATTACGAGCAGTACTTC.

This clone occurred a few times. The rearrangement links TRBV6-6 to TRBJ1-2; 10 nucleotides agree with TRBD1. CDR3 length equals 15 residues. V trimming: 7 bases; J trimming: 3 bases; junction bases outside the gene matches: 8. CDR1 MNHNY and CDR2 SVGAGI come from the germline V gene (reference sequence). The CDR3 region has the DNA TGTGCCAGCACCCAGGACAGGGGGAGGGACTATGGCTACACCTTC. This translates into CASTQDRGRDYGYTF.